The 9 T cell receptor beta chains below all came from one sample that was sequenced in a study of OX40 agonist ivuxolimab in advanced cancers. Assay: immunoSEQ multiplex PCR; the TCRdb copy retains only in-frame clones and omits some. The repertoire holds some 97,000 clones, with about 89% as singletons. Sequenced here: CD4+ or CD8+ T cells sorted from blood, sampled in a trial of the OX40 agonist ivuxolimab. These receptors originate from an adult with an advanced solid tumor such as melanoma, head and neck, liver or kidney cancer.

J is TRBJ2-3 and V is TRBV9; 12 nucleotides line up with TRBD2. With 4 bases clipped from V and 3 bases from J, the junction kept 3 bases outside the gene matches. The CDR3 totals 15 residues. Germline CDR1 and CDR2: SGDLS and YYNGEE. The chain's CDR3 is CASSLGTSGTDTQYF. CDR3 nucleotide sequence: TGTGCCAGCAGCCTCGGGACTAGCGGGACAGATACGCAGTATTTT.

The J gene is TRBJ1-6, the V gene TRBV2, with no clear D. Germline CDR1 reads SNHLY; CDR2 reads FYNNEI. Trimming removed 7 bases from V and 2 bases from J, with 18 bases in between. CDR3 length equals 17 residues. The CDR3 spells CASIPGLRAAYNSPLHF. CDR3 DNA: TGTGCCAGCATCCCGGGCCTCCGGGCAGCCTATAATTCACCCCTCCACTTT.

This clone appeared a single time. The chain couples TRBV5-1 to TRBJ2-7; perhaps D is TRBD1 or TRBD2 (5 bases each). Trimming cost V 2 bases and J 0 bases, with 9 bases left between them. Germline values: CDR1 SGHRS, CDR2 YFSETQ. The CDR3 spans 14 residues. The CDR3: CASSFGTYSYEQYF. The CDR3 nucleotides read TGCGCCAGCAGCTTCGGGACCTACTCCTACGAGCAGTACTTC.

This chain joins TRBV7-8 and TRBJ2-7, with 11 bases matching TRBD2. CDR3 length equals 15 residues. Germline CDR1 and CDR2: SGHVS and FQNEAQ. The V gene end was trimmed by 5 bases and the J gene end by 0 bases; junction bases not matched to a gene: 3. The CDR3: CASSRSGGASYEQYF. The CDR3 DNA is TGTGCCAGCAGCCGTAGCGGGGGGGCCTCCTACGAGCAGTACTTC. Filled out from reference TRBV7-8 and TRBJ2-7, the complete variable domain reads GAGVSQSPRYKVAKRGQDVALRCDPISGHVSLFWYQQALGQGPEFLTYFQNEAQLDKSGLPSDRFFAERPEGSVSTLKIQRTQQEDSAVYLCASSRSGGASYEQYFGPGTRLTVT.

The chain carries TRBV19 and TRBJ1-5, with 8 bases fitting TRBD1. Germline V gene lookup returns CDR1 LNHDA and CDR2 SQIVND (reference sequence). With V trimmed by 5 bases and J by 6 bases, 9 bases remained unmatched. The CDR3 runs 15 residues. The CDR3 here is CASSSLGQGGQPQHF. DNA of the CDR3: TGTGCCAGTAGTTCGCTTGGACAGGGAGGTCAGCCCCAGCATTTT. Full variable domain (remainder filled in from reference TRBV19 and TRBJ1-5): DGGITQSPKYLFRKEGQNVTLSCEQNLNHDAMYWYRQDPGQGLRLIYYSQIVNDFQKGDIAEGYSVSREKKESFPLTVTSAQKNPTAFYLCASSSLGQGGQPQHFGDGTRLSIL.

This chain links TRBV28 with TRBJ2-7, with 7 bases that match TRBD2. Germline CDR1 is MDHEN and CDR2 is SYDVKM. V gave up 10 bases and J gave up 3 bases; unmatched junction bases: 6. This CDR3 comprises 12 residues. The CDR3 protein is CATFSGVYEQYF. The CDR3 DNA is TGTGCCACGTTCAGCGGGGTCTACGAGCAGTACTTC.

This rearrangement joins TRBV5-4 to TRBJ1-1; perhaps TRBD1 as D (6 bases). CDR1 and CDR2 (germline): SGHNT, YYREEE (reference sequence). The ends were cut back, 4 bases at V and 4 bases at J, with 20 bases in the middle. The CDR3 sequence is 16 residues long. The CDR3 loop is CASSINRGHRGTEAFF. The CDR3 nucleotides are TGTGCCAGCAGCATTAATCGGGGACACCGGGGCACTGAAGCTTTCTTT.

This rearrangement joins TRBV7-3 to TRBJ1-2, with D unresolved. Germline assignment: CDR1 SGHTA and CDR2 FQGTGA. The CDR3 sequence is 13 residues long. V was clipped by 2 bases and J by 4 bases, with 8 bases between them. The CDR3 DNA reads TGTGCCAGCAGCTTAGCGGCAGGCTATGGCTACACCTTC. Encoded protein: CASSLAAGYGYTF. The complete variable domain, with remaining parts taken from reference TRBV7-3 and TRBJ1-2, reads GAGVSQTPSNKVTEKGKYVELRCDPISGHTALYWYRQSLGQGPEFLIYFQGTGAADDSGLPNDRFFAVRPEGSVSTLKIQRTERGDSAVYLCASSLAAGYGYTFGSGTRLTVV.

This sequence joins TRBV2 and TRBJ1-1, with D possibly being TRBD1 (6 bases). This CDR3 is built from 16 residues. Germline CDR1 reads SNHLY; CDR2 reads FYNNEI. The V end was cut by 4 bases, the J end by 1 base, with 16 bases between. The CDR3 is CASSGDTRGPNTEAFF. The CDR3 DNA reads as TGTGCCAGCAGTGGGGATACCAGGGGACCGAACACTGAAGCTTTCTTT.